Given below is one T cell receptor beta chain in context. Its antigen is unknown. V lost 1 base and J 5 bases, leaving 2 bases between the germline ends. This CDR3 is 12 amino acids long. CDR1 and CDR2 from the germline V gene are MNHEY and SVGEGT. Unique molecular identifiers had been added to the TCR beta cDNA libraries. TCRdb called the PCR reads again in MiXCR, with one record for every CDR3 protein. The data contain around 710,000 distinct CDR3 sequences, about half of them singletons. This specimen comes from a study of post-analysis software for immune sequencing data. Findings and limits, study-wide: Included in a set of about five TRBV segments more frequent in patients than controls were TRBV5-6, TRBV5-1 and TRBV20-1.

Sequenced input: blood. The J gene is TRBJ1-4, the V gene TRBV6-2 or TRBV6-3, with D hard to call. The receptor was derived from a girl aged 10-17 years with multiple sclerosis. The CDR3, as DNA: TGTGCCAGCAGTTACTTCAATGAAAAACTGTTTTTT. This translates into CASSYFNEKLFF.